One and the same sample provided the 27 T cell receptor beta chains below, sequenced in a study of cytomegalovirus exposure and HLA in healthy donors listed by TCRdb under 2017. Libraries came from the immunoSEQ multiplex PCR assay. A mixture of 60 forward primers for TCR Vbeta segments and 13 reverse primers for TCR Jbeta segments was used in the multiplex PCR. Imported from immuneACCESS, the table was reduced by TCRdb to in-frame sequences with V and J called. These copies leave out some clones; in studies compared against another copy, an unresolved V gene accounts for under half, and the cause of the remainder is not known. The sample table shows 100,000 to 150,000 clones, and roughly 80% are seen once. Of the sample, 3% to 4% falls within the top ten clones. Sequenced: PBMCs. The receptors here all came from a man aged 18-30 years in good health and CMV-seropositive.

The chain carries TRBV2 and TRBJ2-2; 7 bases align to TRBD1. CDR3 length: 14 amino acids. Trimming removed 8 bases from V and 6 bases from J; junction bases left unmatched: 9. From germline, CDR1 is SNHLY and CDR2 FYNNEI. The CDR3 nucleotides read TGTGCCAGCGTGATAAACAGGGGTCCCGGGGAGCTGTTTTTT. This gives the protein CASVINRGPGELFF. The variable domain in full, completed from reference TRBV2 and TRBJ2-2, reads EPEVTQTPSHQVTQMGQEVILRCVPISNHLYFYWYRQILGQKVEFLVSFYNNEISEKSEIFDDQFSVERPDGSNFTLKIRSTKLEDSAMYFCASVINRGPGELFFGEGSRLTVL.

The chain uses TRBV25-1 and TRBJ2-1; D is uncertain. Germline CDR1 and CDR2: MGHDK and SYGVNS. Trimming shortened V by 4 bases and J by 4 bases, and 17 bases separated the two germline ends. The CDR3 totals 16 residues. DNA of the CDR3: TGTGCCAGCAGTGGAGACCTAAGGAGCCTTTACAATGAGCAGTTCTTC. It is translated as CASSGDLRSLYNEQFF.

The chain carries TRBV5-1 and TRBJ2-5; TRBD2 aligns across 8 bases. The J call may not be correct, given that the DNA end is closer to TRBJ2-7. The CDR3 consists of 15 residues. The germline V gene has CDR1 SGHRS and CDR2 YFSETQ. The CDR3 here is CASSRGGASSYEQYF. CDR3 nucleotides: TGCGCCAGCAGCCGGGGGGGCGCTAGCTCCTACGAGCAGTACTTC.

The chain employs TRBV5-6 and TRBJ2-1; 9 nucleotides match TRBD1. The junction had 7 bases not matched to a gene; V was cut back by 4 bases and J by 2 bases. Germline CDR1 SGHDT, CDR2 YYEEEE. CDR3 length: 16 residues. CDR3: CASSGNTGGAYNEQFF. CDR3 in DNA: TGTGCCAGCAGCGGAAACACAGGGGGCGCCTACAATGAGCAGTTCTTC.

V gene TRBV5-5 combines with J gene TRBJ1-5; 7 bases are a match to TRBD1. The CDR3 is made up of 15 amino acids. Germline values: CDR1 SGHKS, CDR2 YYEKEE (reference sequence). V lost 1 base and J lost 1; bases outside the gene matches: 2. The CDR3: CASSLWGQSNQPQHF. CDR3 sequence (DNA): TGTGCCAGCAGCTTGTGGGGACAGAGCAATCAGCCCCAGCATTTT. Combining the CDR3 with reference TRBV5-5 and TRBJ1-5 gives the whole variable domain DAGVTQSPTHLIKTRGQQVTLRCSPISGHKSVSWYQQVLGQGPQFIFQYYEKEERGRGNFPDRFSARQFPNYSSELNVNALLLGDSALYLCASSLWGQSNQPQHFGDGTRLSIL.

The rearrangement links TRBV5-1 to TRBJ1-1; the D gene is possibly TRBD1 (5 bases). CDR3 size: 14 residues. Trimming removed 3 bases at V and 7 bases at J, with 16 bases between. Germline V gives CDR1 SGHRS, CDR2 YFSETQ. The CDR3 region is CASSSAGSQGEAFF. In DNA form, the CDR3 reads TGCGCCAGCAGCTCTGCTGGGTCCCAGGGTGAAGCTTTCTTT.

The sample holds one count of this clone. This CDR3 is CASSFSGAHSPLHF. In DNA form, the CDR3 reads TGTGCCAGCAGTTTCTCAGGGGCCCATTCACCCCTCCACTTT. This chain joins TRBV6-6 and TRBJ1-6, with D possibly being TRBD1 (6 bases). Deletions cut 4 bases from V and 8 bases from J, with 12 bases between. Germline lookup yields CDR1 MNHNY and CDR2 SVGAGI (reference sequence). CDR3 length: 14 residues.

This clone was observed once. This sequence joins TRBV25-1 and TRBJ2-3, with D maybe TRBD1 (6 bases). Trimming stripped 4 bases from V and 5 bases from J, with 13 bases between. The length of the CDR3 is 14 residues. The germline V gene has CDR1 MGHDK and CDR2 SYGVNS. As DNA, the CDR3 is TGTGCCAGCAGTGTGAAGCAGGGGAAAGATACGCAGTATTTT. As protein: CASSVKQGKDTQYF.

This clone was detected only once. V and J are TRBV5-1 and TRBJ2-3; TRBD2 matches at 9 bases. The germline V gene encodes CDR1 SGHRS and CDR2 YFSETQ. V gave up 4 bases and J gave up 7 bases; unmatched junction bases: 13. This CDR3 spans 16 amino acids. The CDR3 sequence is CASSEGLAGAGYTQYF. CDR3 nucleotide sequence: TGCGCCAGCAGCGAAGGGTTAGCGGGAGCTGGGTATACGCAGTATTTT.

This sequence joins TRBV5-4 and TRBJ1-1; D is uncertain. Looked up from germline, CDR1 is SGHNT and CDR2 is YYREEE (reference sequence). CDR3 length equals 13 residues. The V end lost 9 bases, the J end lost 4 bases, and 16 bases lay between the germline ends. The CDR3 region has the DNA TGTGCCACCAAAACTGAGGAGGGCACTGAAGCTTTCTTT. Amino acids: CATKTEEGTEAFF.

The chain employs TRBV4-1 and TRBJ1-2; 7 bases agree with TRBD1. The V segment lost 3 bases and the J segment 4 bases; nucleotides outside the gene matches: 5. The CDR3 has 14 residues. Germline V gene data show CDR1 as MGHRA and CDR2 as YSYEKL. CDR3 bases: TGCGCCAGCAGCCAGGCAGGGGGTCCCTATGGCTACACCTTC. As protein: CASSQAGGPYGYTF.

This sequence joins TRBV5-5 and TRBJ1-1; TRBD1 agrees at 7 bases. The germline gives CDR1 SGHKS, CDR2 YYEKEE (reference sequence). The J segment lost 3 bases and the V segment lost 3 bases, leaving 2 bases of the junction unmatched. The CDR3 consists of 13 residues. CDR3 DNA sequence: TGTGCCAGCAGCTGGACAGGCTACACTGAAGCTTTCTTT. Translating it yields CASSWTGYTEAFF. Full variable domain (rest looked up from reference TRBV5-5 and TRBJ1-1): DAGVTQSPTHLIKTRGQQVTLRCSPISGHKSVSWYQQVLGQGPQFIFQYYEKEERGRGNFPDRFSARQFPNYSSELNVNALLLGDSALYLCASSWTGYTEAFFGQGTRLTVV.

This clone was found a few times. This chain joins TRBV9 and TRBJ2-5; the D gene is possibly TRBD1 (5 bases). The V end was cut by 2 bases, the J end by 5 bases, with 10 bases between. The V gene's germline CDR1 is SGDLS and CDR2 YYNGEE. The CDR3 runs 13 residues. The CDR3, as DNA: TGTGCCAGCAGCGTGGACATTAGCGAGACCCAGTACTTC. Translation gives CASSVDISETQYF.

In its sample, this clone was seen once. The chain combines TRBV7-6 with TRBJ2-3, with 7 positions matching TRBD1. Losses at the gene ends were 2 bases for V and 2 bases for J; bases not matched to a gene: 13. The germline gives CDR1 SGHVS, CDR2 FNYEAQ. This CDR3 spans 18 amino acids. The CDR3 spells CASSLTPGTVLVTDTQYF. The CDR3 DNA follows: TGTGCCAGCAGCTTAACTCCCGGGACAGTCCTAGTCACAGATACGCAGTATTTT.

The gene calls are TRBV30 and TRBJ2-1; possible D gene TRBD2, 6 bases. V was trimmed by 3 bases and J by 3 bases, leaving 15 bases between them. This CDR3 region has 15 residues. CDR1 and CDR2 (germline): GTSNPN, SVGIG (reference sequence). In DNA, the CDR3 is TGTGCCTGGAGGACCGGGACTCAAATCTACAATGAGCAGTTCTTC. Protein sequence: CAWRTGTQIYNEQFF.

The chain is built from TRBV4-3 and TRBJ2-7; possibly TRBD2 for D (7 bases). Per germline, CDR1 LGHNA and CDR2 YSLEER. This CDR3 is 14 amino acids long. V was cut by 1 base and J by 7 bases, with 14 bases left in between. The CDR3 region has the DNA TGCGCCAGCAGCCAAGTCTCGGGGGGCGAGGAGCAGTACTTC. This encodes CASSQVSGGEEQYF.

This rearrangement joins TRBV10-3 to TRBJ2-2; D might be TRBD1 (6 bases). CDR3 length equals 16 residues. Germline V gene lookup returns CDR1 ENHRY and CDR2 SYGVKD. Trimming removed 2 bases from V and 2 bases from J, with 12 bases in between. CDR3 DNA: TGTGCCATCAGTGAGCGAGGCAGGGGTAACACCGGGGAGCTGTTTTTT. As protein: CAISERGRGNTGELFF.

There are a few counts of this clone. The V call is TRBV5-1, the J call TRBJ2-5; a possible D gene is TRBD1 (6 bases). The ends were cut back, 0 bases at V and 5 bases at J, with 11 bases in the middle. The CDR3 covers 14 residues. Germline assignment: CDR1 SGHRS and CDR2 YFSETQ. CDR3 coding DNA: TGCGCCAGCAGCTTGGTAGGGGGAATGGAGACCCAGTACTTC. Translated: CASSLVGGMETQYF. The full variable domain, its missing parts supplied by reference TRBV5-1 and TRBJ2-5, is KAGVTQTPRYLIKTRGQQVTLSCSPISGHRSVSWYQQTPGQGLQFLFEYFSETQRNKGNFPGRFSGRQFSNSRSEMNVSTLELGDSALYLCASSLVGGMETQYFGPGTRLLVL.

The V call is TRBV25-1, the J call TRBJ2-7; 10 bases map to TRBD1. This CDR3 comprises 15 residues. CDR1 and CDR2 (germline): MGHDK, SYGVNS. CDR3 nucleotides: TGTGCTACCAGGAGCGTTGGGACAGGGGTCTACGAGCAGTACTTC. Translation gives CATRSVGTGVYEQYF.

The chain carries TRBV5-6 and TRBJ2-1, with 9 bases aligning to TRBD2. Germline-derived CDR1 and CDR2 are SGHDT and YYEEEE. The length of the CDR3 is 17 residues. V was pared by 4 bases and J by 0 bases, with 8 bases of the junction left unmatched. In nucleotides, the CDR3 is TGTGCCAGCAGCCCCCTAGGACTAGCGATCTCCTACAATGAGCAGTTCTTC. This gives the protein CASSPLGLAISYNEQFF.

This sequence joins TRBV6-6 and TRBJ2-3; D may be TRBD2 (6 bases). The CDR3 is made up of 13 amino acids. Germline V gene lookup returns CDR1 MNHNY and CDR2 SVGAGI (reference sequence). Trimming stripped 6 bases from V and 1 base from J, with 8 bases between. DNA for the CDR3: TGTGCCAGCAGCGGGAGCGGCACAGATACGCAGTATTTT. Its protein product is CASSGSGTDTQYF.

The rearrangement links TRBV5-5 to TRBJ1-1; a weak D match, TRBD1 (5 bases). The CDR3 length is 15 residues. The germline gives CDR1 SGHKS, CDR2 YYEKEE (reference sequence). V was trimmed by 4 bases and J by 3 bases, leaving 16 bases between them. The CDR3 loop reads CASSGARGSHTEAFF. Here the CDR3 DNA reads TGTGCCAGCAGCGGGGCAAGGGGCTCCCACACTGAAGCTTTCTTT.

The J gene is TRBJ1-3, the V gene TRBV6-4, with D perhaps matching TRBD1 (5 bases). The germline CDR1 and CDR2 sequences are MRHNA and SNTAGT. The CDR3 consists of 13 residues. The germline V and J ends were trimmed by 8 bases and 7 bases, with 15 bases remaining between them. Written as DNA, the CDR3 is TGTGCCAGCTGCGTGGGGGGGATTAACACCATATATTTT. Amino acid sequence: CASCVGGINTIYF.

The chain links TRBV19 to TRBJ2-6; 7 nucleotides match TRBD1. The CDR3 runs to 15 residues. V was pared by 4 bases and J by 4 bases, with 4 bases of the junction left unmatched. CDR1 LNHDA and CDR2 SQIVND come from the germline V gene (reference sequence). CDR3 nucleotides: TGTGCCAGTAGTAAAACAGGGGCCGGGGCCAACGTCCTGACTTTC. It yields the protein CASSKTGAGANVLTF.

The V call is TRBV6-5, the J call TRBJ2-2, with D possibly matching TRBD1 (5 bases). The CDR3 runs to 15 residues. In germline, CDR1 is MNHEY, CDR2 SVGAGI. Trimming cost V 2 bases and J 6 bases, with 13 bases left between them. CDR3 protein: CASSYQSGWAGELFF. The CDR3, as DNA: TGTGCCAGCAGTTACCAGTCAGGGTGGGCCGGGGAGCTGTTTTTT.

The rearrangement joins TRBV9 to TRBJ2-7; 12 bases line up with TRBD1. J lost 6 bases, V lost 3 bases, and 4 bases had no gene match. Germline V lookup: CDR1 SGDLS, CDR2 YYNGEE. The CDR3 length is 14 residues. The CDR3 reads CASSAGQGAREQYF. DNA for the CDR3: TGTGCCAGCAGCGCGGGACAGGGGGCACGCGAGCAGTACTTC.

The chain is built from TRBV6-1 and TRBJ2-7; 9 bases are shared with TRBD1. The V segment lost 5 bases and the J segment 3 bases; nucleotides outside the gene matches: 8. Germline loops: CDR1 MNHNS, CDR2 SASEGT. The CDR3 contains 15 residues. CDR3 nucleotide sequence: TGTGCCAGCAGTATCACCGGGACAGGGATCTACGAGCAGTACTTC. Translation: CASSITGTGIYEQYF.